This TCR beta chain came from a study of T cell responses to AZD1222 COVID-19 vaccine. Pooled together were second doses at about 4 or about 12 weeks. The CDR3 runs to 11 residues. The V and J ends lost 1 base and 9 bases respectively, with 4 bases between them. Germline V gene data show CDR1 as SGHDN and CDR2 as FVKESK. Remarks on this clone: Its target is unknown.

The repertoire was sequenced with immunoSEQ multiplex PCR; TCRdb's copy has only in-frame clones and lacks some. The sample contains 100,000 or so clones, 89% of which appear only once. Findings of the study overall: Seropositive AZD1222 recipients at baseline numbered only five or six. The study sampled repertoires only after the peak T cell response. As reported, nearly half of all spike-specific TCRs target variant regions that are unmutated.

The sequenced sample was peripheral blood, obtained 28 days after the second AZD1222 dose. The chain recombines TRBV14 with TRBJ2-1; D call uncertain. The receptor was isolated from an adult who received the AZD1222 COVID-19 vaccine. This CDR3 is CASSQGAEQFF. In DNA, the CDR3 is TGTGCCAGCAGCCAAGGGGCTGAGCAGTTCTTC.